This T cell receptor beta chain was identified in a study of control samples from healthy donors and cancer patients. TCRdb's table, derived via immunoSEQ multiplex PCR, lists solely in-frame clones and lacks some. The sample records 120,000 or so clones, about 88% being singletons. Trimming took 0 bases from V and 3 from J, leaving 17 bases between them. This CDR3 comprises 17 residues. Germline CDR1 is SGHRS and CDR2 is YFSETQ. The chain has TRBV5-1 and TRBJ2-3, with a tentative D call TRBD2 (6 bases). This TCR derives from a man younger than 35 in good health. Sequences were obtained from blood. The CDR3 spells CASSLGWGAGDTDTQYF. DNA of the CDR3: TGCGCCAGCAGCTTGGGATGGGGAGCGGGTGATACAGATACGCAGTATTTT. Full variable domain (outside the CDR3, taken from reference TRBV5-1 and TRBJ2-3): KAGVTQTPRYLIKTRGQQVTLSCSPISGHRSVSWYQQTPGQGLQFLFEYFSETQRNKGNFPGRFSGRQFSNSRSEMNVSTLELGDSALYLCASSLGWGAGDTDTQYFGPGTRLTVL.